This TCR beta chain derives from a study of shared T cell receptors in the human thymus. Assay: immunoSEQ multiplex PCR; the TCRdb copy retains only in-frame clones and omits some. Among hundreds of thousands of clones listed, around 87% were seen once. The V and J ends lost 5 bases and 3 bases, in that order; junction bases with no gene match: 6. The CDR3 runs 14 residues. Looked up from germline, CDR1 is SNHLY and CDR2 is FYNNEI. This sample was also put to use in a study of human thymus T cells. This second study says: Related research described thymic repertoires that were highly overlapping among unrelated individuals.

This TCR was sampled from a boy under two years old with a congenital heart defect. Source material: thymocytes. V and J are TRBV2 and TRBJ2-5; 7 nucleotides match TRBD2. The CDR3 coding sequence is TGTGCCAGCAGTCCGCTAGCGGAGGAAGAGACCCAGTACTTC. Its protein is CASSPLAEEETQYF.